The clone carrying this T cell receptor (beta chain) was counted a few times. This entry is derived from a study of tumour-infiltrating T cells in Burkitt lymphoma. Turning to the study itself: This cohort included all epidemiological subtypes of Burkitt lymphoma. Survival, overall and progression-free, tracked with productive clonality.

Sequencing was performed with immunoSEQ multiplex PCR; in TCRdb, only in-frame clones are kept and a portion is missing. Among under 2,000 clones listed, roughly 13% were seen once. V shed 2 bases and J shed 4 bases, with 5 bases lying between them. The germline gives CDR1 MDHEN, CDR2 SYDVKM. The CDR3 totals 12 residues. This sequence joins TRBV28 and TRBJ1-2; no definite D call. This receptor was taken from a human donor with Burkitt lymphoma. The sequencing input was tumor tissue. DNA for the CDR3: TGTGCCAGCAGTTTAGTCGGCTATGGCTACACCTTC. Its protein product is CASSLVGYGYTF.